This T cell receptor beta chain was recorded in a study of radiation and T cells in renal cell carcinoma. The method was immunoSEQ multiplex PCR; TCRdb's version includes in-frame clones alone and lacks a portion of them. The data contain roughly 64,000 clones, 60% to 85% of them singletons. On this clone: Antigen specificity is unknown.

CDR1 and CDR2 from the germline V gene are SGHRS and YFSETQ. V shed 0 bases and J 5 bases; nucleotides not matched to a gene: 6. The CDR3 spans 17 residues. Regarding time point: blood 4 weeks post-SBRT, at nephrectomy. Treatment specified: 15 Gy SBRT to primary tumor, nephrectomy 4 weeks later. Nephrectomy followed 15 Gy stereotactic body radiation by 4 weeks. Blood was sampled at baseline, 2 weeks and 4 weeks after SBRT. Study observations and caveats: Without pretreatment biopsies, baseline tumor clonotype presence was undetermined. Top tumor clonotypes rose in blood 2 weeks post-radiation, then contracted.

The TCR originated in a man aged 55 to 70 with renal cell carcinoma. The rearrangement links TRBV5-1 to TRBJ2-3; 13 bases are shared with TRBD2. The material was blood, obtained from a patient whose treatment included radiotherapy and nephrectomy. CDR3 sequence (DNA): TGCGCCAGCAGCTTGGCCACTAGCGGGAGGGAGGGAGATACGCAGTATTTT. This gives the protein CASSLATSGREGDTQYF. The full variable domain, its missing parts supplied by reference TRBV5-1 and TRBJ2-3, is KAGVTQTPRYLIKTRGQQVTLSCSPISGHRSVSWYQQTPGQGLQFLFEYFSETQRNKGNFPGRFSGRQFSNSRSEMNVSTLELGDSALYLCASSLATSGREGDTQYFGPGTRLTVL.